The TCR beta chain described here comes from a study of CD8 T cells in ankylosing spondylitis. Quantitative barcoded 5'-RACE was used to prepare TCR beta libraries. MiXCR, run by TCRdb on the 5' RACE reads, gives a single entry per CDR3 protein. The table has 31,000 or so distinct CDR3 sequences, 30% seen once. Study-wide points: Disease-linked clones reportedly showed significant enrichment in matched ankylosing spondylitis synovial fluid. Ankylosing spondylitis blood appeared to be characterized by a TCR beta motif of several highly homologous variants.

Points on this clonotype: No antigen is known for it. Relative to the germline gene, one junction end is altered; a read error may explain this.

Germline CDR1 reads LNHNV; CDR2 reads YYDKDF (reference sequence). The CDR3 totals 13 residues. The chain couples TRBV15 to TRBJ2-7, with D unresolved. The source is a male donor with ankylosing spondylitis. The source material was synovial fluid, either unsorted or a sorted T cell fraction (not recorded which). The CDR3 loop is CTTSLASSYEQYF. As DNA, the CDR3 is TGTACCACCAGCCTTGCATCCTCCTACGAGCAGTACTTC.